At least ten counts were recorded for the clone carrying this T cell receptor beta chain. The data are from a study of T-cell memory formation after mild COVID-19. TCRdb re-called the 5' RACE reads through MiXCR, storing one row per CDR3 protein. Of some 270,000 distinct CDR3 sequences listed, 15% to 19% are singletons. CDR1 and CDR2 from the germline V gene are SGHRS and YFSETQ. The CDR3 contains 15 residues. After removal of 4 bases from V and 7 bases from J, the junction contained 4 bases not matched to a gene. This TCR was sampled from an adult woman who had mild COVID-19 (a few samples of this study predate the infection). Cell type and time point are not known. Source material: PBMCs or a T cell subset sorted from them (not recorded which). The chain joins TRBV5-1 to TRBJ2-1; 14 bases align to TRBD2. In DNA form, the CDR3 reads TGCGCCAGCAGCCTCCGACTAGCGGGGGGGAATGAGCAGTTCTTC. It translates to CASSLRLAGGNEQFF.